This T cell receptor (beta chain) was captured in a study of cytomegalovirus exposure and HLA in healthy donors. The CDR3 is made up of 13 amino acids. The germline V gene encodes CDR1 MNHEY and CDR2 SVGAGI. V gave up 5 bases and J gave up 9 bases; unmatched junction bases: 8. With 60 Vbeta and 13 Jbeta primers, the PCR was carried out. Data came from immunoSEQ multiplex PCR; TCRdb stores just in-frame clones and leaves some out. The table has approximately 100,000 clones, 60% to 80% seen once. The chain joins TRBV6-5 to TRBJ2-7, with TRBD2 matching over 9 bases. The sample comprised PBMCs. The sequence was collected from a female donor in good health and CMV-seronegative. The CDR3 protein is CASSIGTSWGQYF. The CDR3 DNA reads as TGTGCCAGCAGTATCGGGACTAGCTGGGGGCAGTACTTC.